Listed below are T cell receptor beta chains from one sample, sequenced in a study of T cell responses to AZD1222 COVID-19 vaccine. TCRdb's copy holds only in-frame clones and misses some; the assay was immunoSEQ multiplex PCR. There are 120,000 to 150,000 clones in the sample; around 90% occur only once, and approximately 3% lies in the top ten. This sample comprised peripheral blood, obtained 28 days after the second AZD1222 dose. These receptors originate from an adult who received the AZD1222 COVID-19 vaccine. The CDR3 runs from the conserved cysteine through the conserved F or W. A D gene is named only where the DNA matches it firmly.

J gene: TRBJ2-5; D gene: .; V gene: TRBV10-1; CDR3 protein: CASTTDGDGQETQYF
J gene: TRBJ1-4; D gene: .; V gene: TRBV4-3; CDR3 protein: CASSQVGRGSEKLFF
J gene: TRBJ2-5; D gene: .; V gene: TRBV29-1; CDR3 protein: CSVAQGQETQYF
J gene: TRBJ2-1; D gene: .; V gene: TRBV2; CDR3 protein: CASSVGNEQFF
J gene: TRBJ2-7; D gene: .; V gene: TRBV28; CDR3 protein: CATRRQDLYEQYF
J gene: TRBJ2-1; D gene: .; V gene: TRBV7-9; CDR3 protein: CASSQTNNEQFF
J gene: TRBJ1-1; D gene: .; V gene: TRBV4-1; CDR3 protein: CASSQVWVDRANTEAFF
J gene: TRBJ1-2; D gene: .; V gene: TRBV19; CDR3 protein: CASVPGASSYGYTF
J gene: TRBJ2-3; D gene: .; V gene: TRBV4-2; CDR3 protein: CASSQGPTYASTDTQYF
J gene: TRBJ1-2; D gene: .; V gene: TRBV28; CDR3 protein: CASRMDSPYGYTF
J gene: TRBJ1-1; D gene: .; V gene: TRBV5-1; CDR3 protein: CASSSPGLMNTEAFF
J gene: TRBJ2-5; D gene: TRBD1; V gene: TRBV5-1; CDR3 protein: CASSKGQGKETQYF
J gene: TRBJ2-7; D gene: .; V gene: TRBV30; CDR3 protein: CAWSVRKGGLASYEQYF
J gene: TRBJ2-1; D gene: .; V gene: TRBV2; CDR3 protein: CASSEDPRGSYNEQFF
J gene: TRBJ1-2; D gene: TRBD1; V gene: TRBV6-5; CDR3 protein: CASSPEAGGRGYTF
J gene: TRBJ2-7; D gene: .; V gene: TRBV28; CDR3 protein: CASHNPRTTSYEQYF
J gene: TRBJ2-3; D gene: TRBD2; V gene: TRBV9; CDR3 protein: CASSARGVATDTQYF
J gene: TRBJ2-1; D gene: TRBD2; V gene: TRBV27; CDR3 protein: CASRGLAGTQFF
J gene: TRBJ2-3; D gene: .; V gene: TRBV9; CDR3 protein: CASSVDDHRTDTQYF
J gene: TRBJ2-3; D gene: .; V gene: TRBV5-1; CDR3 protein: CASSLERSTDTQYF
J gene: TRBJ2-5; D gene: .; V gene: TRBV7-2; CDR3 protein: CASSSPRLVGETQYF
J gene: TRBJ1-2; D gene: .; V gene: TRBV24-1; CDR3 protein: CATSDFTGYGYTF
J gene: TRBJ1-6; D gene: .; V gene: TRBV5-6; CDR3 protein: CASSLVGSRDSPLHF
J gene: TRBJ1-3; D gene: .; V gene: TRBV6-4; CDR3 protein: CASAVSHGNTIYF
J gene: TRBJ2-1; D gene: TRBD2; V gene: TRBV24-1; CDR3 protein: CATSDQTSGGRGEQFF
J gene: TRBJ2-7; D gene: TRBD2; V gene: TRBV28; CDR3 protein: CASSLWWPSGRVSYEQYF
J gene: TRBJ2-3; D gene: TRBD2; V gene: TRBV18; CDR3 protein: CATPLTSVSDTQYF
J gene: TRBJ2-7; D gene: TRBD2; V gene: TRBV7-2; CDR3 protein: CASSSRAGEGYEQYF
J gene: TRBJ2-3; D gene: TRBD2; V gene: TRBV19; CDR3 protein: CASRSGMTQYF
J gene: TRBJ2-2; D gene: TRBD2; V gene: TRBV7-2; CDR3 protein: CASSFQGTIVAGELFF
J gene: TRBJ2-7; D gene: .; V gene: TRBV7-9; CDR3 protein: CASSLAPAGYEQYF
J gene: TRBJ2-1; D gene: .; V gene: TRBV2; CDR3 protein: CASDLIYNEQFF
J gene: TRBJ1-3; D gene: TRBD1; V gene: TRBV10-3; CDR3 protein: CAITGQISSGNTIYF
J gene: TRBJ1-2; D gene: TRBD1; V gene: TRBV27; CDR3 protein: CASSPRTGVGYTF
J gene: TRBJ1-2; D gene: .; V gene: TRBV20-1; CDR3 protein: CSGHLAHGYTF
J gene: TRBJ2-1; D gene: TRBD2; V gene: TRBV4-3; CDR3 protein: CASSPTTSGGARNEQFF
J gene: TRBJ2-1; D gene: .; V gene: TRBV7-9; CDR3 protein: CASSLASGNEQFF
J gene: TRBJ2-3; D gene: .; V gene: TRBV15; CDR3 protein: CATSPITGSPDTQYF
J gene: TRBJ1-2; D gene: TRBD1; V gene: TRBV3-1/TRBV3-2; CDR3 protein: CASSPRDSTHGYTF
J gene: TRBJ2-7; D gene: TRBD2; V gene: TRBV3-1/TRBV3-2; CDR3 protein: CASSRPASGHYEQYF
J gene: TRBJ1-1; D gene: .; V gene: TRBV5-1; CDR3 protein: CASTTGPGMNTEAFF
J gene: TRBJ2-7; D gene: TRBD1; V gene: TRBV28; CDR3 protein: CASSLGQGAPYEQYF
J gene: TRBJ2-1; D gene: TRBD2; V gene: TRBV20-1; CDR3 protein: CSAHSREVRFF
J gene: TRBJ1-1; D gene: .; V gene: TRBV4-1; CDR3 protein: CASSPRLGTEAFF
J gene: TRBJ1-1; D gene: .; V gene: TRBV27; CDR3 protein: CASWRGDTEAFF
J gene: TRBJ2-2; D gene: .; V gene: TRBV28; CDR3 protein: CASSSSTGDSPTGELFF
J gene: TRBJ1-2; D gene: .; V gene: TRBV7-8; CDR3 protein: CASSLTRTDYGYTF